The T cell receptor (beta chain) under discussion was sequenced for a study of cytomegalovirus exposure and HLA in healthy donors. After removal of 5 bases from V and 7 bases from J, the junction contained 9 bases not matched to a gene. This CDR3 has 15 residues. CDR1 is SGHVS and CDR2 is FQNEAQ in the germline V gene. Amplification used 60 Vbeta primers and 13 Jbeta primers. Sequencing was performed with immunoSEQ multiplex PCR; in TCRdb, only in-frame clones are kept and a portion is missing. The sample holds 100,000 to 150,000 clones. The sample was PBMCs. The receptor was isolated from a woman between 35 and 50 years old in good health and CMV-seronegative. The chain has TRBV7-8 and TRBJ2-2, with 8 positions matching TRBD1. Here the CDR3 reads CASSPRQGSFGELFF. The CDR3 DNA reads as TGTGCCAGCAGCCCGAGACAGGGGAGCTTCGGGGAGCTGTTTTTT.